This note documents a single TCR beta chain sequence. It lacks a known antigen. The record has no base qualities; no much larger clone is one base away. CDR3 length: 16 amino acids, cysteine to phenylalanine. CDR3 DNA is the only sequence kept; it has 48 bases, read in frame from the first base. The germline V and J ends show losses of 5 bases and 4 bases respectively, and no gene match explains 13 bases of the junction. Per the germline V gene, SGHVS is the CDR1 and FNYEAQ is the CDR2. The time point label corresponds to: about 28 days (+/-7) after the second vaccine dose. AZD1222 recipients with second doses at about 4 weeks or about 12 weeks were pooled, because spike-specific TCR depth and breadth did not differ between schedules. Samples from vaccinated people were obtained from the UK trials COV001 and COV002, which included a single-blind randomized controlled phase 2/3 trial of AZD1222 (ChAdOx1 nCoV-19) in healthy adults. Trial participant PBMC samples were collected at day 0 and day 28 after the second dose for TCRbeta chain sequencing.

The CDR3 regions of human TCRbeta chains were subjected to immunosequencing. The published analysis was carried out like this. TCRs in the repertoires were matched against a reference library of SARS-CoV-2-specific TCRs that had been generated with the MIRA antigen-specificity platform. Breadth was defined as the fraction of unique TCRs that were SARS-CoV-2-associated. Depth was defined as the fraction of total T cells that were SARS-CoV-2-associated. Using the MIRA data, each spike-specific TCR was mapped to the spike region that the TCR reacts to and placed in a CD4 or CD8 class. Log10-transformed breadth and depth values were compared by one-way ANOVA with Sidak's multiple comparisons tests. TCRdb took this table from immuneACCESS and kept in-frame rearrangements with V and J called. Such tables lack part of the clones; where checked against another copy, unresolved V genes explain under half of the gap, and the rest is unexplained. D and trimming come from the DNA, and the V and J calls and clone size come from that table. The sample data list about 130,000 clones, and roughly 90% of these were observed just once. The ten largest make up about 1.1% of the sample.

This entry is derived from a study of T cell responses to AZD1222 COVID-19 vaccine (dated by TCRdb to the early 2020s). Background on the whole study: TCR sequencing was performed for 230 to 250 trial participants, of whom about 200 were given two doses of AZD1222 and approximately 25 were given two doses of MenACWY control vaccine. Trial participants were enrolled by age into 18-55, 56-69 and 70-plus year subgroups, with approximately 150, 30 and 60 TCR-sequenced participants respectively. Study-wide findings and limitations: Reportedly, close to half of the unique spike-specific TCRs recognized epitopes lying outside the regions that are mutated in the B.1.351 and B.1.1.7 variants. Participants were mostly white British, with more females than males. The authors suggested clonal diversity may have been underestimated. In the small 56-69-year group, the increase in depth fell short of significance, most likely because of low power. Conclusions about previously exposed vaccinees were limited because only six AZD1222 recipients were SARS-CoV-2 seropositive at baseline. Spike-specific TCR breadth and depth rose significantly after two AZD1222 doses compared with day 0 and with MenACWY recipients. No day 14 peak-response samples were available, so repertoires were characterized only after the peak T cell response. Vaccine-associated CD4 TCRs spanned the whole spike protein, with dominant responses in regions 160-218 and 743-854.

This receptor was obtained from an adult who received the AZD1222 COVID-19 vaccine. The material sequenced was peripheral blood, taken 28 days after the second AZD1222 dose. This receptor chain uses TRBV7-6 and TRBJ1-2; the central 7 bases match TRBD1. The CDR3 corresponds to CASSPTPKGGGYGYTF. The nucleotide sequence reads as follows: TGTGCCAGCAGCCCCACTCCAAAAGGGGGCGGCTATGGCTACACCTTC.